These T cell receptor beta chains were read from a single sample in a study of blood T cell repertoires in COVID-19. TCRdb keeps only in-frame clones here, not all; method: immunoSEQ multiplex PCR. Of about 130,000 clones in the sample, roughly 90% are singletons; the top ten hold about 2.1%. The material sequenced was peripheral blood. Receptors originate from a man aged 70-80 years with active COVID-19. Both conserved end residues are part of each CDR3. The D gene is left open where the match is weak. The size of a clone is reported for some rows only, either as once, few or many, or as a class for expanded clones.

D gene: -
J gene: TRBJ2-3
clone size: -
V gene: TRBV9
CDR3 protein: CASSGTGSLTDTQYF
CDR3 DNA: TGTGCCAGCAGCGGTACCGGGTCCCTCACAGATACGCAGTATTTT

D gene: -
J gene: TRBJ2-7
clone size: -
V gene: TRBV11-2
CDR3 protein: CASSLDMRPNYEQYF
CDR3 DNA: TGTGCCAGCAGCTTAGATATGCGCCCCAACTACGAGCAGTACTTC

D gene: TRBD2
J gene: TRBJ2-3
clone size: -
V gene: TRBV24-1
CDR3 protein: CATSTSARTDTQYF
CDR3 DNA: TGTGCCACCAGTACTAGCGCCCGCACAGATACGCAGTATTTT

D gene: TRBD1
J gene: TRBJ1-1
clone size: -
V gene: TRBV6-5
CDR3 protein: CASTIGTANEAFF
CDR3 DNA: TGTGCCAGCACCATTGGGACAGCTAATGAAGCTTTCTTT

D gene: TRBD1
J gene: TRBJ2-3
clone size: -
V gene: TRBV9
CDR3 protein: CASSPPGQRSTDTQYF
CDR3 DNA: TGTGCCAGCAGCCCCCCGGGACAGCGCAGCACAGATACGCAGTATTTT

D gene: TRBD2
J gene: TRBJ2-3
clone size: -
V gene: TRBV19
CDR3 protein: CASSTGLAVTDTQYF
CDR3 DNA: TGTGCCAGTAGTACGGGACTAGCGGTCACAGATACGCAGTATTTT

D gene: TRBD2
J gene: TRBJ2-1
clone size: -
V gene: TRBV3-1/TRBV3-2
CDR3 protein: CASSQDRTSANEQFF
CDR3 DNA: TGTGCCAGCAGCCAAGATAGAACTAGCGCCAATGAGCAGTTCTTC

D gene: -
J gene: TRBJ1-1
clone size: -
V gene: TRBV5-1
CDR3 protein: CASRNQGSNTEAFF
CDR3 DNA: TGCGCCAGCCGCAACCAGGGCAGTAACACTGAAGCTTTCTTT

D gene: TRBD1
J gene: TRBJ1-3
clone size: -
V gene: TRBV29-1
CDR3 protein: CSGAADRAGNTIYF
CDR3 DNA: TGCAGCGGCGCCGCCGACAGGGCTGGAAACACCATATATTTT

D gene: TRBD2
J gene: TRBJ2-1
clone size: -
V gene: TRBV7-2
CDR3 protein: CASSLESGRGGNEQFF
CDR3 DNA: TGTGCCAGCAGCTTAGAGAGCGGGAGGGGCGGCAATGAGCAGTTCTTC

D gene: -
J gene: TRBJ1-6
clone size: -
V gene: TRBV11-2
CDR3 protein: CASSLDRTGSSYNSPLHF
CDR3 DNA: TGTGCCAGCAGCTTAGATCGGACGGGAAGCTCCTATAATTCACCCCTCCACTTT

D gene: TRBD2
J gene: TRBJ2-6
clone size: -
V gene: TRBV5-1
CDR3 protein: CASSLGPGGSGANVLTF
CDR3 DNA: TGCGCCAGCAGCTTGGGGCCGGGGGGCTCTGGGGCCAACGTCCTGACTTTC

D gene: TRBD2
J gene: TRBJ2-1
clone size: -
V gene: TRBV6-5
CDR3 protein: CASSYSSGKGGYEQFF
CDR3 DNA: TGTGCCAGCAGTTACTCGAGCGGGAAGGGTGGCTATGAGCAGTTCTTC

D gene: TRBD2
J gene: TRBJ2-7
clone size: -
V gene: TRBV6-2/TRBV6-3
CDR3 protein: CASSFRSGRVEQYF
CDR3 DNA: TGTGCCAGCAGTTTCCGTAGCGGGAGAGTCGAGCAGTACTTC

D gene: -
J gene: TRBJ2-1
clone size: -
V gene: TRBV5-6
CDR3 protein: CASSFQRRSSYNEQFF
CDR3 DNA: TGTGCCAGCAGCTTTCAGCGGAGGAGCTCCTACAATGAGCAGTTCTTC

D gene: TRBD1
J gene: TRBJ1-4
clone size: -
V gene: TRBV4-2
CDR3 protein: CASSQEPQGAGNEKLFF
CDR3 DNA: TGTGCCAGCAGCCAAGAGCCCCAGGGGGCAGGTAATGAAAAACTGTTTTTT

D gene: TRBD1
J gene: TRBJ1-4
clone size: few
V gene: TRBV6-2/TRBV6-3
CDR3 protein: CASSSRGEANEKLFF
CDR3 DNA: TGTGCCAGCAGTTCCAGGGGGGAAGCTAATGAAAAACTGTTTTTT

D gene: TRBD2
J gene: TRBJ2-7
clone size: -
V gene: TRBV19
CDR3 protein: CASSTGLAGAYEQYF
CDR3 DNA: TGTGCCAGTAGTACCGGACTAGCGGGAGCTTACGAGCAGTACTTC

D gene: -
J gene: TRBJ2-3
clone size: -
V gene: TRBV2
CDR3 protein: CASRGAAGGTGTQYF
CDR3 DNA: TGTGCCAGCAGAGGGGCAGCGGGTGGTACAGGTACGCAGTATTTT

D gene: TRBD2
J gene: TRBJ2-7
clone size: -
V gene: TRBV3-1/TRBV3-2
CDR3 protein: CASSQGGTSITYEQYF
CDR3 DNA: TGTGCCAGCAGCCAGGGGGGGACTAGTATCACCTACGAGCAGTACTTC

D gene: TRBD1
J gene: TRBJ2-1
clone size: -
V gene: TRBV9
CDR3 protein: CASSVGPGQANEQFF
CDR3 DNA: TGTGCCAGCAGCGTTGGACCGGGACAGGCCAATGAGCAGTTCTTC

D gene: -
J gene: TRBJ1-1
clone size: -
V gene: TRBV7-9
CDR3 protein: CASTEGLLNTEAFF
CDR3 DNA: TGTGCCTCCACGGAGGGCCTTCTGAACACTGAAGCTTTCTTT